A single sample gave rise to the 5 T cell receptor beta chains below, sequenced in a study of T-cell reconstitution after alpha-beta-depleted transplantation in children. The authors prepared the TCRbeta library with unique molecular identifiers. TCRdb re-called the PCR reads with MiXCR, one entry per CDR3 protein. Of 700,000 to 850,000 distinct CDR3 sequences listed, approximately 15% are singletons. The sequenced sample was PBMCs, mostly from graft donor cells, obtained 360 days after TCRalphabeta/CD19-depleted stem cell transplant. Receptors were obtained from a male patient aged 10 to 17 who had a stem cell transplant for acute lymphoblastic leukemia, so the T cells may come from the graft donor.

The V gene is TRBV7-6, the J gene TRBJ2-7, with 11 bases fitting TRBD1. V dropped 11 bases and J dropped 3; count of bases not matched to a gene: 9. The V gene's germline CDR1 is SGHVS and CDR2 FNYEAQ. The CDR3 has 14 residues. The CDR3 protein is CAPLGTGGFYEQYF. The CDR3 coding sequence is TGTGCCCCACTCGGGACAGGGGGTTTCTACGAGCAGTACTTC.

The table lists this clonotype with many counts. The chain employs TRBV20-1 and TRBJ2-7, with a possible D match to TRBD1 (5 bases). The CDR3 spans 12 residues. The germline V gene has CDR1 DFQATT and CDR2 SNEGSKA (reference sequence). V was clipped by 7 bases and J by 2 bases, with 12 bases between them. The CDR3 DNA is TGCAGTGAAGGCCTAGGGGCCTACGAGCAGTACTTC. As protein: CSEGLGAYEQYF.

To note about this clonotype: Sequence at one end of the junction differs from germline and may be a read error. The CDR3 reads CAINEGASTDTQYF. The CDR3 region has the DNA TGTGCCATCAATGAGGGGGCAAGCACAGATACGCAGTATTTT. V is TRBV10-3 and J is TRBJ2-3; TRBD1 agrees at 7 bases. There are 14 residues in the CDR3. Germline assignment: CDR1 ENHRY and CDR2 SYGVKD.

The chain links TRBV2 to TRBJ2-7; tentatively, D is TRBD2 (5 bases). V was cut by 1 base and J by 6 bases, with 10 bases left in between. Germline V CDR1 and CDR2: SNHLY, FYNNEI. This CDR3 is built from 13 residues. The CDR3 nucleotides read TGTGCCAGCAGTGAAGAGAGGGTCTCCGAGCAGTACTTC. This encodes CASSEERVSEQYF.

This sequence joins TRBV5-1 and TRBJ1-3; unclear D gene. Germline V gene data show CDR1 as SGHRS and CDR2 as YFSETQ. This CDR3 is 12 amino acids long. Trimming took off 3 bases at V and 9 bases at J, with 10 bases between the two ends. The CDR3 loop reads CASSSVWGTIYF. DNA of the CDR3: TGCGCCAGCAGCTCAGTCTGGGGCACCATATATTTT.